This is a list of T cell receptor beta chains from one sample in a study of blood T cell repertoires in COVID-19. The table came from immunoSEQ multiplex PCR; TCRdb's copy has only in-frame clones and leaves some out. The data show roughly 200,000 clones, with about 87% seen just once and just over 2.5% held by the top ten. The sample consisted of PBMCs or T cells enriched from blood (not recorded which). The source of these receptors is a woman in her 30s who had recovered from COVID-19. Both conserved end residues are trimmed from each CDR3.

V gene	CDR3 length	J gene	CDR3 protein
TRBV27	14	TRBJ2-1	ASSLSWQGGYNEQF
TRBV2	13	TRBJ2-2	ASKGLTGGTGELF
TRBV7-2	13	TRBJ1-2	ASSLEPGQISGYT
TRBV5-5	13	TRBJ2-5	ASSFVPGDMETQY
TRBV5-6	12	TRBJ1-4	ASSFGTGLLELF
TRBV4-1	11	TRBJ2-5	ASSQEQQETQY
TRBV4-1	15	TRBJ2-2	ASSQRTAQTNTGELF
TRBV5-1	13	TRBJ1-1	ASSEQTGMNTEAF
TRBV5-6	12	TRBJ2-7	ASSLAGTRNEQY
TRBV4-3	12	TRBJ2-1	ASSRRWSRDEQF
TRBV9	12	TRBJ1-1	ASSGGQGFTEAF
TRBV10-3	13	TRBJ2-2	AISDWRANTGELF
TRBV5-4	14	TRBJ1-1	ASSLWAGDVNTEAF
TRBV19	13	TRBJ1-3	ASSSTGSSGNTIY
TRBV19	11	TRBJ1-1	ASSLKMNTEAF
TRBV7-9	11	TRBJ2-7	ASSYAGVDEQY
TRBV27	13	TRBJ2-7	ASSLSYRDSYEQY
TRBV6-5	11	TRBJ1-2	ASSFQGAQGYT
TRBV7-9	13	TRBJ2-7	ASSSLNTGAGEQY
TRBV7-6	10	TRBJ2-2	ASSLLSGELF
TRBV6-5	11	TRBJ1-2	ASATELNYGYT
TRBV15	13	TRBJ2-6	ATSLQSSGANVLT
TRBV6-5	13	TRBJ1-3	ASSLRPGVGNTIY
TRBV19	13	TRBJ2-1	ASSLPGLAHNEQF
TRBV19	11	TRBJ1-1	ASSIEATAEAF
TRBV18	13	TRBJ2-3	ASSPWAGGGDTQY
TRBV7-6	14	TRBJ2-3	ASSLVGTSGTDTQY
TRBV19	13	TRBJ1-4	ASSIGPGLNEKLF
TRBV19	10	TRBJ1-5	ARRHANQPQH
TRBV2	9	TRBJ1-2	ARGRAIGYT
TRBV11-2	16	TRBJ2-7	ASSLGPSGGAMGYEQY
TRBV4-2	13	TRBJ1-6	ASSPDRGENSPLH
TRBV5-1	13	TRBJ2-1	ASSLASEAAYEQF
TRBV10-2	11	TRBJ2-7	ASSSGLGYEQY
TRBV5-1	13	TRBJ2-1	ASSFGQGAYNEQF
TRBV6-5	12	TRBJ1-1	ASSKTGLNTEAF
TRBV4-1	12	TRBJ2-4	ASSHPGTSNIQY
TRBV21-1	14	TRBJ2-2	ASSKVGSKNTGELF
TRBV25-1	10	TRBJ1-4	ASRQGDEKLF
TRBV9	11	TRBJ1-1	ASSGLSRGEAF